One and the same sample provided the 20 T cell receptor beta chains below, sequenced in a study of blood T cell repertoires in COVID-19. The assay was immunoSEQ multiplex PCR, and TCRdb's table has in-frame clones only and misses some. The table records more than 350,000 clones, 70% to 90% of them present only once. The sample was peripheral blood. The source is a woman in her 30s with COVID-19, enrolled during active disease.

This chain links TRBV5-4 with TRBJ1-2, with 7 positions matching TRBD1. CDR1 is SGHNT, CDR2 YYREEE, per germline (reference sequence). Trimming at V came to 3 bases and at J to 3 bases, leaving 5 bases not matched to a gene. The length of the CDR3 is 14 residues. CDR3 sequence: CASSSTGWDYGYTF. CDR3 coding DNA: TGTGCCAGCAGCTCGACAGGGTGGGACTATGGCTACACCTTC. Supplemented by reference TRBV5-4 and TRBJ1-2, the full variable domain reads ETGVTQSPTHLIKTRGQQVTLRCSSQSGHNTVSWYQQALGQGPQFIFQYYREEENGRGNFPPRFSGLQFPNYSSELNVNALELDDSALYLCASSSTGWDYGYTFGSGTRLTVV.

The chain uses TRBV28 and TRBJ1-5, with D possibly being TRBD1 (6 bases). Germline CDR1 reads MDHEN; CDR2 reads SYDVKM. The V end lost 1 base, the J end lost 0 bases, and 16 bases lay between the germline ends. The CDR3 spans 18 residues. The DNA for the CDR3 is TGTGCCAGCAGTTTATACCCACAGGGTGGGTATAGCAATCAGCCCCAGCATTTT. Residues: CASSLYPQGGYSNQPQHF.

In DNA form, the CDR3 reads TGTGCCAGCAGACCACTCCGGTCGAACTATGGCTACACCTTC. This encodes CASRPLRSNYGYTF. V gene TRBV6-5 combines with J gene TRBJ1-2; D remains ambiguous. Germline-derived CDR1 and CDR2 are MNHEY and SVGAGI. The CDR3 is 14 residues long. V lost 6 bases and J 2 bases, leaving 13 bases between the germline ends.

This chain joins TRBV5-4 and TRBJ1-4, with D unresolved. Germline CDR1 and CDR2: SGHNT and YYREEE (reference sequence). The CDR3 covers 14 residues. Trimming cost V 2 bases and J 0 bases, with 5 bases left between them. The CDR3 sequence: CASSFGATNEKLFF. CDR3 coding DNA: TGTGCCAGCAGCTTCGGTGCAACTAATGAAAAACTGTTTTTT.

This chain joins TRBV12-5 and TRBJ1-1; D may be TRBD1 (5 bases). Germline V gives CDR1 LGHNT, CDR2 FRNRAP. The CDR3 covers 13 residues. The ends were cut back, 1 base at V and 4 bases at J, with 7 bases in the middle. CDR3 DNA: TGTGCTAGTGGTTTGGAGCAGGGCACTGAAGCTTTCTTT. Translation gives CASGLEQGTEAFF.

This clone was seen just once. The V and J genes are TRBV4-2 and TRBJ2-3, with 8 bases matching TRBD1. V lost 5 bases and J lost 1; bases outside the gene matches: 11. The CDR3 is 17 amino acids. Germline V gives CDR1 LGHNA, CDR2 YNFKEQ. CDR3 sequence (DNA): TGTGCCAGCAGCAGGGGTCAGAACAGGGGGGGCACAGATACGCAGTATTTT. Encoded protein: CASSRGQNRGGTDTQYF.

The rearrangement links TRBV27 to TRBJ1-1; D is unclear. The CDR3 runs 14 residues. Trimming cost V 2 bases and J 3 bases, with 10 bases left between them. The germline V gene has CDR1 MNHEY and CDR2 SMNVEV (reference sequence). The CDR3 region is CASSLVIRDTEAFF. Written as DNA, the CDR3 is TGTGCCAGCAGTTTAGTAATTCGTGACACTGAAGCTTTCTTT.

The CDR3 region has the DNA TGTGCCAGCAGCTTAGGGGGGGAATCCTACGAGCAGTACTTC. Residues: CASSLGGESYEQYF. V gene TRBV5-4 combines with J gene TRBJ2-7; the D gene is possibly TRBD2 (7 bases). The CDR3 contains 14 residues. Between the trimmed V and J ends, which lost 2 bases and 1 base, there was a span of 10 bases. CDR1 is SGHNT and CDR2 is YYREEE in the germline V gene (reference sequence).

As concerns this clone: Other DNA sequences of this sample code for an identical CDR3. The J gene is TRBJ2-7, the V gene TRBV27; unclear D gene. Germline CDR1 and CDR2: MNHEY and SMNVEV (reference sequence). The CDR3 consists of 11 residues. V lost 6 bases and J 0 bases, leaving 3 bases between the germline ends. DNA for the CDR3: TGTGCCAGCAGCCTCTCCTACGAGCAGTACTTC. It yields the protein CASSLSYEQYF.

This clone was picked up one time. This sequence joins TRBV11-3 and TRBJ2-3, with 10 nucleotides matching TRBD2. The CDR3 is 19 amino acids. Germline CDR1 SGHNT, CDR2 YENEEA. Unmatched junction bases numbered 12, after V lost 3 bases and J lost 0 bases. CDR3 loop: CASSLHTSGTTLSTDTQYF. The CDR3 DNA sequence: TGTGCCAGCAGCTTGCACACTAGCGGGACTACCCTAAGCACAGATACGCAGTATTTT.

This rearrangement joins TRBV29-1 to TRBJ2-1, with 8 nucleotides matching TRBD1. J gave up 6 bases and V 6 bases, and 13 bases lay outside the gene matches. In germline, CDR1 is SQVTM, CDR2 ANQGSEA. The CDR3 has 15 residues. The CDR3 region is CSVTQYADRANEQFF. The CDR3 DNA reads TGCAGCGTGACCCAGTACGCGGACAGGGCCAATGAGCAGTTCTTC.

The rearrangement links TRBV28 to TRBJ1-1; the match to TRBD1 covers 9 bases. Germline-derived CDR1 and CDR2 are MDHEN and SYDVKM. The CDR3 loop spans 18 amino acids. The ends lost 5 bases at V and 5 bases at J; junction bases unmatched: 18. CDR3 protein: CASSNRGLRERKKTEAFF. For the CDR3, the DNA is TGTGCCAGCAGTAACAGGGGGCTAAGGGAGAGGAAGAAGACTGAAGCTTTCTTT.

The chain is built from TRBV29-1 and TRBJ1-2; D not resolved. This CDR3 is built from 13 residues. V shed 3 bases and J shed 0 bases, with 8 bases lying between them. CDR1 is SQVTM, CDR2 ANQGSEA, per germline. CDR3: CSVEGRANYGYTF. The CDR3 bases are TGCAGCGTTGAGGGCAGAGCTAACTATGGCTACACCTTC.

This chain joins TRBV12-3 or TRBV12-4 and TRBJ1-2; TRBD1 matches 9 bases. The CDR3 is made up of 13 amino acids. Losses at the gene ends were 7 bases for V and 4 bases for J; bases not matched to a gene: 4. The CDR3 reads CASTADRGYGYTF. The CDR3 DNA sequence: TGTGCCAGCACCGCGGACAGGGGCTATGGCTACACCTTC.

V gene TRBV19 combines with J gene TRBJ2-1; TRBD2 might be the D (5 bases). Per the germline V gene, CDR1 is LNHDA and CDR2 is SQIVND (reference sequence). This CDR3 is built from 15 residues. The ends were cut back, 1 base at V and 5 bases at J, with 12 bases in the middle. The CDR3 nucleotides are TGTGCCAGTAGTATAGCGGGAAGAGGTCACAATGAGCAGTTCTTC. This translates into CASSIAGRGHNEQFF.

This sequence joins TRBV7-2 and TRBJ2-4, with a weak D call TRBD2 (6 bases). The CDR3 covers 19 residues. The V gene lost 1 base and the J gene lost 0 bases, with 19 bases spanning the gap. Germline values: CDR1 SGHTA, CDR2 FQGNSA. The CDR3 is CASSLEATQGLLAKNIQYF. The CDR3 DNA sequence: TGTGCCAGCAGCTTAGAAGCGACCCAGGGACTTTTAGCCAAAAACATTCAGTACTTC.

The chain links TRBV12-3 or TRBV12-4 to TRBJ2-7; D not resolved. CDR3 length: 12 amino acids. V dropped 5 bases and J dropped 0 bases, with 5 bases sitting between them. The CDR3: CASSPSSYEQYF. The CDR3 DNA follows: TGTGCCAGCAGTCCCAGCTCCTACGAGCAGTACTTC.

V is TRBV6-1 and J is TRBJ2-7; 9 nucleotides match TRBD2. The CDR3 loop spans 17 amino acids. Per germline, CDR1 MNHNS and CDR2 SASEGT. The V segment lost 1 base and the J segment 4 bases; nucleotides outside the gene matches: 11. The CDR3: CASSEVASGVLSYEQYF. The CDR3 DNA reads TGTGCCAGCAGTGAAGTTGCTAGCGGGGTGCTGTCGTACGAGCAGTACTTC.

The V call is TRBV29-1, the J call TRBJ1-1, with D maybe TRBD1 (6 bases). Trimming took off 2 bases at V and 3 bases at J, with 13 bases between the two ends. This CDR3 is 14 amino acids long. Germline loops: CDR1 SQVTM, CDR2 ANQGSEA. The CDR3 spells CSVEKQGGDTEAFF. The CDR3 DNA is TGCAGCGTTGAAAAACAGGGTGGGGACACTGAAGCTTTCTTT.

CDR3: CSASARGGISVVSYEQYF. CDR3 bases: TGCAGTGCAAGTGCGAGGGGGGGAATATCGGTAGTATCCTACGAGCAGTACTTC. This chain connects TRBV20-1 to TRBJ2-7, with a possible D match to TRBD2 (7 bases). Trimming took off 6 bases at V and 1 base at J, with 28 bases between the two ends. The CDR3 extends over 18 amino acids. CDR1 and CDR2 from the germline V gene are DFQATT and SNEGSKA (reference sequence).